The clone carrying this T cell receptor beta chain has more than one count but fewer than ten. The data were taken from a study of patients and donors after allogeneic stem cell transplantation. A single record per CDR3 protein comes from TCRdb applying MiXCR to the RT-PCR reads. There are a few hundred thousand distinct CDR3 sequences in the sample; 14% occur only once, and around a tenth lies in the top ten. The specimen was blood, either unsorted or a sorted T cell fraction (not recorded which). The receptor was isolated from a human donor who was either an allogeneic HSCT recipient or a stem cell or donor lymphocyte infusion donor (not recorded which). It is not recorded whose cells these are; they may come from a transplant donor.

CDR3 protein: CATSDPPDYSGANVLTF. Here the CDR3 DNA reads TGTGCCACCAGTGATCCCCCAGATTACTCTGGGGCCAACGTCCTGACTTTC. The chain links TRBV24-1 to TRBJ2-6; D is ambiguous. Germline V gives CDR1 KGHDR, CDR2 SFDVKD. This CDR3 comprises 17 residues. V lost 3 bases and J lost 0, with 11 bases in between.